Each of the 10 T cell receptor beta chains below was sequenced from the same sample in a study of T cell changes during pregnancy in multiple sclerosis. Clones were sequenced by immunoSEQ multiplex PCR, and TCRdb holds only the in-frame ones, with some missing. The sample includes about 55,000 clones, 75% to 90% seen only once; the top ten take over 0.45%. Material: CD4+ T cells from peripheral blood mononuclear cells, obtained in the first trimester of pregnancy. These receptors were collected from a female donor with multiple sclerosis, enrolled in a pregnancy study.

This clone turned up a few times. The chain recombines TRBV7-6 with TRBJ2-5; 7 positions agree with TRBD2. CDR3 length: 17 amino acids. V trimming: 5 bases; J trimming: 6 bases; junction bases outside the gene matches: 18. CDR1 is SGHVS and CDR2 is FNYEAQ in the germline V gene. The CDR3 nucleotides read TGTGCCAGCAGCCCCCTCGTTAGGCGCGGGAGTAGTAAGACCCAGTACTTC. It encodes CASSPLVRRGSSKTQYF.

The V call is TRBV19, the J call TRBJ1-4, with D possibly matching TRBD1 (5 bases). V was trimmed by 6 bases and J by 7 bases, leaving 15 bases between them. The CDR3 consists of 14 residues. Germline CDR1 and CDR2: LNHDA and SQIVND (reference sequence). Here the CDR3 DNA reads TGTGCCAGTAGGTTCGGAGGGGCAGGTGAAAAACTGTTTTTT. Amino acids: CASRFGGAGEKLFF.

J is TRBJ1-1 and V is TRBV19, with 10 bases fitting TRBD1. Germline lookup yields CDR1 LNHDA and CDR2 SQIVND (reference sequence). The CDR3 extends over 17 amino acids. The junction had 13 bases not matched to a gene; V was cut back by 6 bases and J by 3 bases. The CDR3 spells CASSLRGTGVGDTEAFF. The CDR3, as DNA: TGTGCCAGTAGCCTAAGAGGGACAGGGGTTGGGGACACTGAAGCTTTCTTT. Looking up the rest from reference TRBV19 and TRBJ1-1 gives the full variable domain: DGGITQSPKYLFRKEGQNVTLSCEQNLNHDAMYWYRQDPGQGLRLIYYSQIVNDFQKGDIAEGYSVSREKKESFPLTVTSAQKNPTAFYLCASSLRGTGVGDTEAFFGQGTRLTVV.

The chain recombines TRBV6-1 with TRBJ1-5, with D perhaps matching TRBD1 (5 bases). CDR1 is MNHNS, CDR2 SASEGT, per germline. Trimming took off 1 base at V and 7 bases at J, with 11 bases between the two ends. There are 14 residues in the CDR3. CDR3 DNA sequence: TGTGCCAGCAGTGAAGGGACAACGGCGCAGCCCCAGCATTTT. Its protein product is CASSEGTTAQPQHF.

This clone was counted a few times. The rearrangement joins TRBV5-1 to TRBJ1-6, with D tentatively TRBD1 (5 bases). Germline assignment: CDR1 SGHRS and CDR2 YFSETQ. The CDR3 spans 14 residues. V dropped 0 bases and J dropped 10 bases, with 11 bases sitting between them. The CDR3 region has the DNA TGCGCCAGCAGCTTGGTCTCAGGACAATCACCCCTCCACTTT. It translates to CASSLVSGQSPLHF.

V usage is TRBV6-5 and J usage is TRBJ1-1, with TRBD1 matching over 9 bases. The J segment lost 3 bases and the V segment lost 5 bases, leaving 7 bases of the junction unmatched. The CDR3 covers 15 residues. CDR1 is MNHEY, CDR2 SVGAGI, per germline. CDR3 sequence reads: CASSTYRGRDTEAFF. The CDR3 nucleotides read TGTGCCAGCAGTACCTACAGGGGGCGCGACACTGAAGCTTTCTTT.

The rearrangement links TRBV18 to TRBJ2-7, with D perhaps matching TRBD2 (7 bases). The V gene lost 0 bases and the J gene lost 6 bases, with 15 bases spanning the gap. This CDR3 spans 15 amino acids. Germline V gene sequence: CDR1 KGHSH, CDR2 LQKENI. The CDR3 nucleotides read TGTGCCAGCTCACCACCGGGGAGGGGGGCCGGCGAGCAGTACTTC. Its translation: CASSPPGRGAGEQYF.

This sequence joins TRBV6-6 and TRBJ2-7; no clear D. Trimming left V 4 bases short and J 4 bases short, with 11 bases between. Germline loops: CDR1 MNHNY, CDR2 SVGAGI (reference sequence). The CDR3 has 13 residues. The CDR3 bases are TGTGCCAGCAGTTCACTACGCAGTTACGAGCAGTACTTC. Its translation is CASSSLRSYEQYF.

The rearrangement links TRBV6-5 to TRBJ1-1; possible D gene TRBD1, 5 bases. CDR3 length equals 13 residues. In germline, CDR1 is MNHEY, CDR2 SVGAGI. V gave up 0 bases and J gave up 10 bases, with 12 bases separating them. The CDR3 DNA follows: TGTGCCAGCAGTTACTCGGGGCGAGATGCAGCTTTCTTT. Encoded protein: CASSYSGRDAAFF.

The V call is TRBV18, the J call TRBJ1-5, with TRBD1 as a possible D gene (6 bases). V lost 5 bases and J 0 bases, leaving 14 bases between the germline ends. The length of the CDR3 is 16 residues. Germline V lookup: CDR1 KGHSH, CDR2 LQKENI. The CDR3 here is CASSKGGDYSNQPQHF. The CDR3 DNA is TGTGCCAGCTCAAAAGGGGGAGACTATAGCAATCAGCCCCAGCATTTT.